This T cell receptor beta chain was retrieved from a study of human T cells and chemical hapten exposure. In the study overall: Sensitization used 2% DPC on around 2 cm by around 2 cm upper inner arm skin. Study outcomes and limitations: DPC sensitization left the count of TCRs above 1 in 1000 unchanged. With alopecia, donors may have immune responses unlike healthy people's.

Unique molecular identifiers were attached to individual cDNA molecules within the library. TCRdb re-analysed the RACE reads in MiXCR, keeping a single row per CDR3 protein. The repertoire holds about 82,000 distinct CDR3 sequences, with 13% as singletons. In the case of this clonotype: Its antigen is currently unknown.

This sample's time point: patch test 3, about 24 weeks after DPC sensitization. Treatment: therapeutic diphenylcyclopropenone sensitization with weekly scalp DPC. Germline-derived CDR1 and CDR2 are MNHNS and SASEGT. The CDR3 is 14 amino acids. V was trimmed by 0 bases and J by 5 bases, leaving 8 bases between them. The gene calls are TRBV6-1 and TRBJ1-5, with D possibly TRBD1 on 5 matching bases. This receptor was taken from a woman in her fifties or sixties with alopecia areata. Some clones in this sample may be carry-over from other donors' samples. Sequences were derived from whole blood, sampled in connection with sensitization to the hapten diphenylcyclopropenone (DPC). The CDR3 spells CASSEAGAHQPQHF. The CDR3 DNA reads TGTGCCAGCAGTGAAGCAGGGGCCCATCAGCCCCAGCATTTT.